This T cell receptor beta chain was sequenced during a study of blood T cell repertoires in COVID-19. The V end lost 2 bases, the J end lost 3 bases, and 8 bases lay between the germline ends. CDR1 is KGHDR, CDR2 SFDVKD, per germline. The CDR3 has 14 amino acids. Original handling: Amplification from reference gene primers served as the basis for estimated nucleated cell counts. Assay: immunoSEQ multiplex PCR; the TCRdb copy retains only in-frame clones and omits some. Clonal size and the V and J genes are those of that table, whereas D and trimming came from the DNA. The table lists roughly 200,000 clones, 65% to 85% of them singletons, with 4% to 5.5% in the top ten.

This rearrangement joins TRBV24-1 to TRBJ2-3; TRBD2 is a possible D gene (5 bases). The receptor was isolated from a man aged 50-60 years with active or convalescent COVID-19. The sequencing sample was made of peripheral blood. DNA of the CDR3: TGTGCCACCAGTGATTCCTGGAGGACAGATACGCAGTATTTT. This translates into CATSDSWRTDTQYF.